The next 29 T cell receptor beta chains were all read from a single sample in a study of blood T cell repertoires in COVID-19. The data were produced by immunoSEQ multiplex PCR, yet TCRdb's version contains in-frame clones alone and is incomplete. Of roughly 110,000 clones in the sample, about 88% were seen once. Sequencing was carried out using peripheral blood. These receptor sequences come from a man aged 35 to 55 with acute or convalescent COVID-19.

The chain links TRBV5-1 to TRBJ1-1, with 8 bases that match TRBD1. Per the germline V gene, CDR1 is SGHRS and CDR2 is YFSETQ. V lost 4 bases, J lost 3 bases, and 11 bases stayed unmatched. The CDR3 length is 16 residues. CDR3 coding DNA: TGCGCCAGCAGCGCGACAGGGGCGGGCGGAGACACTGAAGCTTTCTTT. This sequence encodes CASSATGAGGDTEAFF.

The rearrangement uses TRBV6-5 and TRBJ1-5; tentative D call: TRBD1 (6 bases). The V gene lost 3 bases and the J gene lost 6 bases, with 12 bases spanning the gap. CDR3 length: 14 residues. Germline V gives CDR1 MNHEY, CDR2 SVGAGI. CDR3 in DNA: TGTGCCAGCAGTTATTTACAGGGAAGTCAGCCCCAGCATTTT. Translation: CASSYLQGSQPQHF.

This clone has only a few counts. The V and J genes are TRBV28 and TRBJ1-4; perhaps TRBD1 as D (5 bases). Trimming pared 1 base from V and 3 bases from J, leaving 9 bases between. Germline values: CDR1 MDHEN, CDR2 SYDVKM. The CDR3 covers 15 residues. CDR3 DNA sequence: TGTGCCAGCAGTTTATCGACAGCCTCTAATGAAAAACTGTTTTTT. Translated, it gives CASSLSTASNEKLFF.

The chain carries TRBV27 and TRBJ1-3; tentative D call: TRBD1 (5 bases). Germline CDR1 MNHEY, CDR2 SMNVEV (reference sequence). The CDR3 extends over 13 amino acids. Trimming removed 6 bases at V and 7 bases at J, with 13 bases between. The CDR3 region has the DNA TGTGCCAGCAGAGGGACTGCCAGGAACACCATATATTTT. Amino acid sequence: CASRGTARNTIYF.

CDR3 DNA: TGTGCCAGCTCACCATTGACAGGATCCTACGAGCAGTACTTC. Residues: CASSPLTGSYEQYF. The V gene is TRBV18, the J gene TRBJ2-7, with a possible D match to TRBD1 (6 bases). The V end was cut by 2 bases, the J end by 1 base, with 9 bases between. The CDR3 has 14 amino acids. CDR1 KGHSH and CDR2 LQKENI come from the germline V gene.

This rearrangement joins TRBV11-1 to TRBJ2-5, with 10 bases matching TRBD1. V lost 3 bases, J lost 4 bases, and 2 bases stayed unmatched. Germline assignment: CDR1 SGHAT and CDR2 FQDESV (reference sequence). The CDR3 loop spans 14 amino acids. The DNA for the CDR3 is TGTGCCAGCAGCTTCGACAGGGGGCTAGAGACCCAGTACTTC. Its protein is CASSFDRGLETQYF.

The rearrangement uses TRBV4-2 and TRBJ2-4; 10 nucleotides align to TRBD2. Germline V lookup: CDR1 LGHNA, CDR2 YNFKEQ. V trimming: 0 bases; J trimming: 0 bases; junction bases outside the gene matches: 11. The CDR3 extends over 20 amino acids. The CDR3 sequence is CASSQDKTSGRYQAKNIQYF. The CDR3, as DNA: TGTGCCAGCAGCCAAGATAAGACTAGCGGGCGCTACCAAGCCAAAAACATTCAGTACTTC.

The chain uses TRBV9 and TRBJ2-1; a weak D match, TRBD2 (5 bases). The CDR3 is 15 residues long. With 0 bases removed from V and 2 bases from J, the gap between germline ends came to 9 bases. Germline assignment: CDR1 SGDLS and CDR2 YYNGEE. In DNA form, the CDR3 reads TGTGCCAGCAGCGTAGTAGTGGGAGCCTACAATGAGCAGTTCTTC. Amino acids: CASSVVVGAYNEQFF.

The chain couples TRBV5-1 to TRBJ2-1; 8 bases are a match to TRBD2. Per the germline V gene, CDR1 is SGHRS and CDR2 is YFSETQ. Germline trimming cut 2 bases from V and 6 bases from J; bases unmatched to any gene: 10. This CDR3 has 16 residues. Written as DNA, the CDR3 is TGCGCCAGCAGCTTAGATCCCAGCGGGAGACGCAATGAGCAGTTCTTC. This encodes CASSLDPSGRRNEQFF. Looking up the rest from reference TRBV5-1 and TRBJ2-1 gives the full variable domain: KAGVTQTPRYLIKTRGQQVTLSCSPISGHRSVSWYQQTPGQGLQFLFEYFSETQRNKGNFPGRFSGRQFSNSRSEMNVSTLELGDSALYLCASSLDPSGRRNEQFFGPGTRLTVL.

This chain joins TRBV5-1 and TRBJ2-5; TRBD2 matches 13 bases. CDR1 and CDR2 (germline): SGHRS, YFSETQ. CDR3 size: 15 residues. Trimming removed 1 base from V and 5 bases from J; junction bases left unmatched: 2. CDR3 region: CASSLTSGGAETQYF. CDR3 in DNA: TGCGCCAGCAGCTTGACTAGCGGGGGGGCCGAGACCCAGTACTTC.

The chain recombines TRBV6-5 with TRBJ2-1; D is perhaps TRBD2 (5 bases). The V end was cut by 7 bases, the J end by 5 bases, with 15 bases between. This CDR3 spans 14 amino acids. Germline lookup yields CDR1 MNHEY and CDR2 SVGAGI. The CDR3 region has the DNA TGTGCCAGCAACCGGGAACTCCTAAACAATGAGCAGTTCTTC. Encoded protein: CASNRELLNNEQFF.

The CDR3 DNA reads as TGTGCCAGCAGCTTAGACTACCGCTCCTACGAGCAGTACTTC. Protein: CASSLDYRSYEQYF. The chain employs TRBV11-2 and TRBJ2-7, with D unresolved. The germline V gene has CDR1 SGHAT and CDR2 FQNNGV. This CDR3 region has 14 residues. The V gene lost 0 bases and the J gene lost 0 bases, with 6 bases spanning the gap.

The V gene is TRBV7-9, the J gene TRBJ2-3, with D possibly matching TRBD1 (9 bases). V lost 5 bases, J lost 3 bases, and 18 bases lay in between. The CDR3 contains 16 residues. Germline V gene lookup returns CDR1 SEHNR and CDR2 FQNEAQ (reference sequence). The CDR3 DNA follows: TGTGCCAGCAGCCCGGGGGGGACAGGGAAGACAGATACGCAGTATTTT. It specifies CASSPGGTGKTDTQYF.

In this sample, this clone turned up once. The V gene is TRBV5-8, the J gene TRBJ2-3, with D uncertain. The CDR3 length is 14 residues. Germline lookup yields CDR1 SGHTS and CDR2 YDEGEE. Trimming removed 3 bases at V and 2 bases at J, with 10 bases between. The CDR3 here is CASSSYPSTDTQYF. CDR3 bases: TGTGCCAGCAGCTCCTACCCCTCCACAGATACGCAGTATTTT.

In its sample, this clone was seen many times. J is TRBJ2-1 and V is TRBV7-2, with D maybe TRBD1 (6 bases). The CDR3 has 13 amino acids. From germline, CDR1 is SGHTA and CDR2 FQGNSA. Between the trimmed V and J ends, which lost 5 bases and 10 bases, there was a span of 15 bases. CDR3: CASSTGTSQEQFF. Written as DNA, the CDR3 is TGTGCCAGCAGCACAGGGACGTCTCAGGAGCAGTTCTTC.

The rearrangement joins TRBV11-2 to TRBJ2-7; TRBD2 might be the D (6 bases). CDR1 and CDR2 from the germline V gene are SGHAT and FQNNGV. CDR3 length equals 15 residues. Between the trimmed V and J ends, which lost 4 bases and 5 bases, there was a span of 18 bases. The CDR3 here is CASSSSRLARDEQYF. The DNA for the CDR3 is TGTGCCAGCAGCTCCTCGAGGCTAGCGAGAGACGAGCAGTACTTC.

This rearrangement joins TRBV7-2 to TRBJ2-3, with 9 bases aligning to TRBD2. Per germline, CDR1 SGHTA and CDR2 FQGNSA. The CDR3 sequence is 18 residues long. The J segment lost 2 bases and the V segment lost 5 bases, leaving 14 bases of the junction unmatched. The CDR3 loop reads CASSPRGGSGGYTDTQYF. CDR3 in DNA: TGTGCCAGCAGCCCCCGAGGTGGTAGCGGGGGTTACACAGATACGCAGTATTTT. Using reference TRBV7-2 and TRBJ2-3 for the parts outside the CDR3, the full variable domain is GAGVSQSPSNKVTEKGKDVELRCDPISGHTALYWYRQSLGQGLEFLIYFQGNSAPDKSGLPSDRFSAERTGGSVSTLTIQRTQQEDSAVYLCASSPRGGSGGYTDTQYFGPGTRLTVL.

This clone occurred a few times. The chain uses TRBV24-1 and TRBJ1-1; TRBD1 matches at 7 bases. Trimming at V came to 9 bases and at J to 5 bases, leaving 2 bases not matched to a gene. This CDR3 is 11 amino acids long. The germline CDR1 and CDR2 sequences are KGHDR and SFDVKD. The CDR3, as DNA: TGTGCCACCCCGGGACAGACTGAAGCTTTCTTT. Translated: CATPGQTEAFF.

The CDR3 coding sequence is TGTGCCAGCAGCCGGGACAGATACGAGCAGTACTTC. Protein product: CASSRDRYEQYF. This chain links TRBV9 with TRBJ2-7; TRBD1 matches 7 bases. The V segment lost 4 bases and the J segment 4 bases; nucleotides outside the gene matches: 2. The CDR3 sequence is 12 residues long. Germline V gives CDR1 SGDLS, CDR2 YYNGEE.

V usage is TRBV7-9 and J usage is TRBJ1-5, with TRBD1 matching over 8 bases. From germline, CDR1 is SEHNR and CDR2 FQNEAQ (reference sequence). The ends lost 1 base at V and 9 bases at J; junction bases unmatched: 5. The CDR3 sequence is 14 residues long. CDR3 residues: CASSLEHGQGPQHF. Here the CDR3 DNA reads TGTGCCAGCAGCTTAGAGCACGGACAGGGGCCCCAGCATTTT.

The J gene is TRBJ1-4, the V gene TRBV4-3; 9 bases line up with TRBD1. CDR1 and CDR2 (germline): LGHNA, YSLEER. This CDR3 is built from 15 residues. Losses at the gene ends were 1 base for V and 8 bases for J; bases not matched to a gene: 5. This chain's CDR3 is CASSQVDRGREKLFF. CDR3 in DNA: TGCGCCAGCAGCCAAGTCGACAGGGGGAGAGAAAAACTGTTTTTT.

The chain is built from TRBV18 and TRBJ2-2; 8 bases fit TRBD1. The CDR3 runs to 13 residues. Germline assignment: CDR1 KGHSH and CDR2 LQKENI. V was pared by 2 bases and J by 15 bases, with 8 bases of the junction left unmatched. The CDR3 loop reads CASSPGRTGLMFF. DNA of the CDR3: TGTGCCAGCTCACCAGGGCGGACAGGGTTGATGTTTTTT.

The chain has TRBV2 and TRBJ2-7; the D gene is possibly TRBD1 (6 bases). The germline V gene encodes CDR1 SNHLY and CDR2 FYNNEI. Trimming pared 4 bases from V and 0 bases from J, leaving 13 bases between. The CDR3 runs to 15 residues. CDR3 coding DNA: TGTGCCAGCAGTGGGGGGCGGGCCCTCTCCTACGAGCAGTACTTC. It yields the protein CASSGGRALSYEQYF.

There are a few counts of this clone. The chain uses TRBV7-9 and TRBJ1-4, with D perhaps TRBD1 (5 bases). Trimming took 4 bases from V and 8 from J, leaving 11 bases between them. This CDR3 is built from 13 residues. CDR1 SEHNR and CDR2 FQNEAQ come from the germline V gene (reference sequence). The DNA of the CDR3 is TGTGCCAGCAGCTCCCGGGAGGGGGAAAAACTGTTTTTT. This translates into CASSSREGEKLFF. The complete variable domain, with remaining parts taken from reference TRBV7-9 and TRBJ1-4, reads DTGVSQNPRHKITKRGQNVTFRCDPISEHNRLYWYRQTLGQGPEFLTYFQNEAQLEKSRLLSDRFSAERPKGSFSTLEIQRTEQGDSAMYLCASSSREGEKLFFGSGTQLSVL.

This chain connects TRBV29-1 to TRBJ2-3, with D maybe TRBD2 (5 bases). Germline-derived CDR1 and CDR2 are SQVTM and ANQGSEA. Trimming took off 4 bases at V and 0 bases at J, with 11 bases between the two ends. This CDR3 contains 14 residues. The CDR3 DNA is TGCAGCGTTGCGAGGGCAGGAAGCACAGATACGCAGTATTTT. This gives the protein CSVARAGSTDTQYF.

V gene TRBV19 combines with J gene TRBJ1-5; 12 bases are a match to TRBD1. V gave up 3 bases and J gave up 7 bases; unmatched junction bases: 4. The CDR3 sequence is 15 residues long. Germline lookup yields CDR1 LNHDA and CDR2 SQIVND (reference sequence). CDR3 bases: TGTGCCAGTAGTATTCAGGGACAGGGGGCACAGCCCCAGCATTTT. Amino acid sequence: CASSIQGQGAQPQHF.

CDR3 coding DNA: TGTGCCAGCTCACCACAGGGACAGGGTAATGGCTACACCTTC. It yields the protein CASSPQGQGNGYTF. The rearrangement joins TRBV18 to TRBJ1-2; 9 bases are a match to TRBD1. The V gene end was trimmed by 1 base and the J gene end by 6 bases; junction bases not matched to a gene: 3. The V gene's germline CDR1 is KGHSH and CDR2 LQKENI. The CDR3 runs 14 residues.

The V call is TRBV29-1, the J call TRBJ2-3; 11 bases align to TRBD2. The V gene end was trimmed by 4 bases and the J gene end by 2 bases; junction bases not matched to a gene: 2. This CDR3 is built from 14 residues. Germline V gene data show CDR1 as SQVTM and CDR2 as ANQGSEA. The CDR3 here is CSVGLAGLTDTQYF. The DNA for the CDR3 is TGCAGCGTTGGACTAGCGGGACTCACAGATACGCAGTATTTT.

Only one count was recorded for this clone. The CDR3 nucleotides read TGTGCCAGCAGCCAAGGAGGCTTACAGGGGGCCCCTTCCTACGAGCAGTACTTC. This codes for CASSQGGLQGAPSYEQYF. This sequence joins TRBV4-2 and TRBJ2-7; 9 nucleotides align to TRBD1. Germline V lookup: CDR1 LGHNA, CDR2 YNFKEQ. The J segment lost 1 base and the V segment lost 1 base, leaving 11 bases of the junction unmatched. The CDR3 consists of 18 residues.